This TCR beta chain originates from a study of blood T cell repertoires in COVID-19 (TCRdb year 2020). Describing the broader study: The collaborator samples originated in the United States, Italy and Spain and spanned the acute and convalescent phases of COVID-19. The samples were drawn from the first 160 participants of the ongoing ImmuneRACE study and from 1,200 or so subjects provided by 6 global collaborators. The repertoires were released in a freely available public database meant as a resource for research on the immune response to SARS-CoV-2. The material from the prospective study consisted of cDNA or gDNA derived from T cells, B-cell-depleted T cells, or PBMCs. A de-identified subject ID, COVID-19 status, age in years and sex were almost always included in the sample metadata. Subjects who had been exposed to COVID-19, were actively infected with it, or had recovered from it provided the deeply sampled blood TCRbeta repertoires that made up the dataset. Where available, HLA class I and class II types were taken from metadata supplied by the sample provider and were not determined by assay-based typing.

The immunoSEQ Assay, a bias-controlled multiplex PCR, was used to amplify TCRbeta CDR3 regions from genomic DNA. Under the source paper's analysis protocol: Within the assay, amplification of reference gene primers was used to estimate how many nucleated cells each sample contained. Sequence reads were collapsed and filtered to measure the absolute abundance of every unique TCRbeta CDR3 rearrangement. Productive Simpson clonality was computed per sample as the square root of Simpson's diversity index over productive rearrangements. TCRdb retrieved this table from immuneACCESS and kept in-frame rearrangements only. Not all clones are present; in checked studies, unresolved V genes account for under half, and no reason is known for the remainder. V, J and clone size derive from that table, while D and trimming were established from the DNA sequence. The sample table contains 150,000 to 200,000 clones; only one count was recorded for roughly 80% of them. Clones ranked in the top ten supply less than 3% of the sample.

Concerning this clone: Its antigen is currently not known. Base qualities are not at hand, and no much larger clone is one base apart.

Collaborating institutions collected whole blood in K2EDTA tubes following their own protocols. Collaborator samples were shipped for TCRbeta analysis as frozen whole blood, isolated PBMCs, or DNA extracted from either sample type. The full study reports these points: The amount of clinical and demographic metadata varied by source and participant and was provided uncurated.

Material for sequencing was peripheral blood. The origin of this receptor is a human donor with acute or convalescent COVID-19. The donor label of this sample is uncertain.

Read as DNA, the sequence is TGTGCCAGCAGGCTCTCGGAGGGCACAGATACGCAGTATTTT. The resulting protein is CASRLSEGTDTQYF. The V gene is TRBV6-5 and the J gene is TRBJ2-3; 5 matching bases give a weak D call of TRBD2. The CDR3 measures 14 amino acids from cysteine to phenylalanine. The read is trimmed to its CDR3 DNA, 42 bases read in frame from base 1. The trim is 6 bases for V and 1 base for J, with a gap of 11 bases between the germline ends. CDR1 is given as MNHEY and CDR2 as SVGAGI, both from the germline V gene.